This entry lists 8 T cell receptor beta chains sequenced from one sample in a study of cytomegalovirus exposure and HLA in healthy donors. TCRdb's copy holds only in-frame clones and misses some; the assay was immunoSEQ multiplex PCR. The table shows 160,000 or so clones, with more than 75% occurring only once. Specimen: PBMCs. These receptors came from a man younger than 30 in good health and CMV-seronegative.

The chain couples TRBV27 to TRBJ1-6; tentative D call: TRBD1 (5 bases). CDR1 is MNHEY, CDR2 SMNVEV, per germline (reference sequence). V was clipped by 2 bases and J by 4 bases, with 15 bases between them. The CDR3 totals 17 residues. As DNA, the CDR3 is TGTGCCAGCAGTTTAGCAGGGTCCCCCAAATATAATTCACCCCTCCACTTT. This gives the protein CASSLAGSPKYNSPLHF.

The rearrangement links TRBV7-9 to TRBJ2-1; tentatively, D is TRBD2 (5 bases). In germline, CDR1 is SEHNR, CDR2 FQNEAQ (reference sequence). The germline V and J ends were trimmed by 6 bases and 7 bases, with 10 bases remaining between them. This CDR3 spans 12 amino acids. This CDR3 reads CASRPGSNEQFF. The CDR3 DNA reads TGTGCCAGCAGACCGGGATCAAATGAGCAGTTCTTC.

The V and J genes are TRBV5-4 and TRBJ1-2; D uncertain. Per the germline V gene, CDR1 is SGHNT and CDR2 is YYREEE (reference sequence). Trimming stripped 5 bases from V and 2 bases from J, with 13 bases between. The CDR3 sequence is 14 residues long. The CDR3 protein is CASSVPGLNYGYTF. The CDR3 DNA sequence: TGTGCCAGCAGTGTACCCGGACTGAACTATGGCTACACCTTC. The whole variable domain, filled in from reference TRBV5-4 and TRBJ1-2, reads ETGVTQSPTHLIKTRGQQVTLRCSSQSGHNTVSWYQQALGQGPQFIFQYYREEENGRGNFPPRFSGLQFPNYSSELNVNALELDDSALYLCASSVPGLNYGYTFGSGTRLTVV.

The chain couples TRBV28 to TRBJ1-4; D is perhaps TRBD1 (5 bases). Trimming pared 7 bases from V and 4 bases from J, leaving 19 bases between. The V gene's germline CDR1 is MDHEN and CDR2 SYDVKM. The CDR3 has 16 residues. The CDR3 region is CASNSLAPGFNEKLFF. The CDR3 bases are TGTGCCAGCAACTCCCTAGCGCCAGGGTTTAATGAAAAACTGTTTTTT.

The CDR3 nucleotides read TGTGCCAGCAGTGCCCTATCCGCGACAGATACGCAGTATTTT. Its protein is CASSALSATDTQYF. The rearrangement joins TRBV2 to TRBJ2-3; no clear D gene. Trimming left V 4 bases short and J 3 bases short, with 11 bases between. This CDR3 comprises 14 residues. Germline V CDR1 and CDR2: SNHLY, FYNNEI.

This clone occurred once. J is TRBJ2-7 and V is TRBV6-1; 7 nucleotides agree with TRBD1. Per the germline V gene, CDR1 is MNHNS and CDR2 is SASEGT. The CDR3 has 15 residues. V lost 7 bases and J lost 4; bases outside the gene matches: 13. CDR3 region: CASNQETGEFYEQYF. Written as DNA, the CDR3 is TGTGCCAGCAACCAAGAAACAGGGGAATTTTACGAGCAGTACTTC.

The chain links TRBV19 to TRBJ1-5; D remains unclear. Germline V gene sequence: CDR1 LNHDA, CDR2 SQIVND (reference sequence). The germline V and J ends were trimmed by 5 bases and 1 base, with 15 bases remaining between them. This CDR3 spans 16 amino acids. The CDR3 spells CASSPRAGSSNQPQHF. CDR3 in DNA: TGTGCCAGTAGTCCCCGGGCGGGCAGCAGCAATCAGCCCCAGCATTTT.

Comments on this clone: This CDR3 is also generated by other DNA sequences in the sample. The CDR3 loop is CASRRQGSYEQYV. CDR3 nucleotides: TGTGCCAGCAGACGACAGGGATCCTACGAGCAGTACGTC. This chain uses TRBV6-5 with TRBJ2-7; 7 nucleotides line up with TRBD1. Trimming cost V 6 bases and J 1 base; bases outside gene matches: 3. Germline V lookup: CDR1 MNHEY, CDR2 SVGAGI. The CDR3 runs to 13 residues.